These T cell receptor beta chains were read from a single sample in a study of blood T cell repertoires in COVID-19. The method was immunoSEQ multiplex PCR; TCRdb's version includes in-frame clones alone and lacks a portion of them. The sample lists more than 200,000 clones, around 90% occurring once. Sequenced material: peripheral blood. These receptors were collected from a man in his 70s with acute or convalescent COVID-19. The CDR3 runs from the conserved cysteine through the conserved F or W. Expanded clones get a size class; other rows say once, few or many, or leave the size out.

v_call	clone_size	j_call	cdr3_aa
TRBV19	NA	TRBJ1-5	CASSTPYPGYNQPQHF
TRBV6-1	few	TRBJ2-2	CASSEASRVNTGELFF
TRBV11-2	NA	TRBJ1-2	CASSRDSYNYGYTF
TRBV9	NA	TRBJ1-2	CASSGRTGYSLYGYTF
TRBV5-4	NA	TRBJ2-4	CASSLEGPQGNIQYF
TRBV2	NA	TRBJ1-5	CASSEDRESNQPQHF
TRBV28	few	TRBJ2-2	CASSFRLAGSGELFF
TRBV28	NA	TRBJ2-1	CASAGVLRDEQFF
TRBV10-3	NA	TRBJ1-5	CAISAEGNQPQHF
TRBV28	NA	TRBJ1-2	CASTLGRGWGGYTF
TRBV11-3	NA	TRBJ2-1	CASSLRVDNEQFF
TRBV29-1	NA	TRBJ2-2	CSVDPGGGSDGELFF
TRBV7-2	NA	TRBJ2-1	CASRDTQINYNEQFF
TRBV27	NA	TRBJ2-7	CASGDSGLSYEQYF
TRBV15	NA	TRBJ2-3	CATSIQSDTQYF
TRBV4-1	NA	TRBJ2-1	CASSQEGGINSYNEQFF
TRBV3-1/TRBV3-2	NA	TRBJ2-1	CASSQYYRETKQFF
TRBV19	once	TRBJ1-5	CASSSRQGLRKNQPQHF
TRBV5-1	NA	TRBJ1-4	CASSLDREGEKLFF
TRBV7-8	NA	TRBJ1-1	CASSRGPGTEAFF
TRBV12-3/TRBV12-4	NA	TRBJ2-1	CASSLSAGGRKFF
TRBV3-1/TRBV3-2	NA	TRBJ2-2	CASSQEEWRSGRGTGELFF
TRBV9	NA	TRBJ1-3	CASSATGNIGNTIYF
TRBV10-3	NA	TRBJ1-5	CAISEGQGDQPQHF
TRBV3-1/TRBV3-2	NA	TRBJ2-7	CASSYPGRDYEQYF
TRBV6-5	NA	TRBJ2-7	CASSQGLSSYEQYF
TRBV14	NA	TRBJ2-2	CASSTYRAGELFF
TRBV19	NA	TRBJ2-1	CASSTRQGVNEQFF
TRBV12-3/TRBV12-4	NA	TRBJ2-3	CASSLLASDTQYF
TRBV7-2	NA	TRBJ1-4	CASSLGRGEKLFF
TRBV10-3	NA	TRBJ1-2	CAISAVGEYGYTF
TRBV10-3	NA	TRBJ2-1	CAIPPNPREHNEQFF
TRBV12-5	NA	TRBJ2-5	CASGLGGGETQYF
TRBV14	NA	TRBJ2-1	CASSSLAALGYNEQFF
TRBV7-3	few	TRBJ2-7	CASSLKGADTTKQYF
TRBV5-1	NA	TRBJ2-2	CASSTGGSGELFF
TRBV7-8	once	TRBJ2-2	CASSSYRAPGELFF
TRBV7-9	NA	TRBJ2-1	CASSPSGAYNEQFF
TRBV7-6	NA	TRBJ1-1	CASSLERFTEAFF
TRBV28	NA	TRBJ2-7	CASTTGPNEQYF
TRBV27	NA	TRBJ2-1	CASSYSGKVSYNEQFF
TRBV18	NA	TRBJ2-4	CASSPGSKNIQYF
TRBV7-2	NA	TRBJ1-3	CASSADRVPGNTIYF
TRBV25-1	NA	TRBJ1-1	CASSGTGGRNTEAFF
TRBV28	NA	TRBJ1-1	CASSPRGRGLTEAFF
TRBV11-3	NA	TRBJ2-1	CASSPRSLDYNEQFF
TRBV19	NA	TRBJ2-7	CASSIGLSGTLGQYF
TRBV9	NA	TRBJ2-1	CASSGQWNEQFF
TRBV27	NA	TRBJ2-7	CASSRLTGAPYEQYF
TRBV11-1	NA	TRBJ1-5	CASSLAPGSNQPQHF
TRBV6-6	few	TRBJ1-1	CASRPGTGNTEAFF